The table lists the clone carrying this T cell receptor (beta chain) with a few counts. The table came from immunoSEQ multiplex PCR; TCRdb's copy has only in-frame clones and leaves some out. In the table there are under 150,000 clones, roughly 85% of which are singletons. The data originate from a study of blood T cell repertoires in COVID-19. On the study more broadly: Some COVID-19 samples were acute and others convalescent; all came from the United States, Italy and Spain.

Germline CDR1 and CDR2: SQVTM and ANQGSEA. V was shortened by 6 bases and J by 6 bases, with 14 bases between the two germline ends. The CDR3 is made up of 13 amino acids. This chain uses TRBV29-1 with TRBJ1-4, with a weak D call TRBD1 (6 bases). This receptor was obtained from a man older than 75 with acute or convalescent COVID-19. The sequenced material came from peripheral blood. In DNA form, the CDR3 reads TGCAGCGTCCAGACAGGCGGGTATGAAAAACTGTTTTTT. This translates into CSVQTGGYEKLFF.